This T cell receptor beta chain was profiled in a study of blood T cells in healthy people across ages. A few counts support this clonotype. The CDR3 runs to 15 residues. The germline V gene encodes CDR1 MDHEN and CDR2 SYDVKM. Deletions cut 5 bases from V and 2 bases from J, with 15 bases between. Through a sample-barcoded 5' primer and a J-beta primer mix, a second PCR was run for roughly 6 to 11 cycles. TCRdb re-called the 5' RACE reads through MiXCR, storing one row per CDR3 protein. The sample has roughly 2 million distinct CDR3 sequences, roughly 50% seen once; the top ten hold 2.1%. Sequencing was carried out using blood. The chain employs TRBV28 and TRBJ2-5; either TRBD1 or TRBD2 may supply D (5 bases each). The receptor's source is a woman in her forties in good health. The CDR3 bases are TGTGCCAGCAGTCTCCCCGGGACCAGGCAAGAGACCCAGTACTTC. Amino acid sequence: CASSLPGTRQETQYF.